The 20 T cell receptor beta chains presented below share a single source sample, sequenced in a study of T cell responses to AZD1222 COVID-19 vaccine. Produced via immunoSEQ multiplex PCR; TCRdb's table is partial and in-frame only. The sample holds some 130,000 clones; about 90% are singletons and the top ten take about 2%. The input for sequencing was peripheral blood, taken on day 0 of AZD1222 vaccination. These receptors all come from an adult in good health.

The rearrangement uses TRBV4-3 and TRBJ1-6, with D unclear. The V end was cut by 5 bases, the J end by 7 bases, with 6 bases between. Germline CDR1 reads LGHNA; CDR2 reads YSLEER. The CDR3 is made up of 12 amino acids. The CDR3 loop is CASSSANSPLHF. The CDR3 region has the DNA TGCGCCAGCAGCTCCGCAAATTCACCCCTCCACTTT.

This sequence joins TRBV6-5 and TRBJ2-3, with TRBD2 identical over 7 bases. Germline V lookup: CDR1 MNHEY, CDR2 SVGAGI. V shed 4 bases and J 2 bases; nucleotides not matched to a gene: 6. CDR3 length: 15 residues. The CDR3 loop reads CASSSRAGFTDTQYF. The CDR3 nucleotides are TGTGCCAGCAGTTCAAGAGCGGGGTTCACAGATACGCAGTATTTT.

The V call is TRBV30, the J call TRBJ1-2, with TRBD1 as a possible D gene (5 bases). V lost 8 bases and J 1 base, leaving 11 bases between the germline ends. The germline gives CDR1 GTSNPN, CDR2 SVGIG (reference sequence). The CDR3 length is 12 residues. The CDR3 nucleotides read TGTGCCCGGCCGGACATTAACTATGGCTACACCTTC. Amino acid sequence: CARPDINYGYTF.

The genes are TRBV6-5 and TRBJ2-3; a weak D match, TRBD2 (6 bases). The CDR3 contains 15 residues. The germline V gene encodes CDR1 MNHEY and CDR2 SVGAGI. V lost 6 bases and J lost 1, with 14 bases in between. CDR3 residues: CASRLPGGRTDTQYF. The CDR3 coding sequence is TGTGCCAGCAGACTCCCCGGGGGTCGCACAGATACGCAGTATTTT.

The chain combines TRBV24-1 with TRBJ1-1; D unresolved. CDR3 size: 15 residues. Trimming removed 5 bases from V and 1 base from J, with 13 bases in between. The germline CDR1 and CDR2 sequences are KGHDR and SFDVKD. The CDR3 region has the DNA TGTGCCACCAGTGGGGCAGCGACTGGGAACACTGAAGCTTTCTTT. Translation: CATSGAATGNTEAFF.

This clone is a singleton in its sample. CDR3 loop: CSASPRWTEAFF. In DNA, the CDR3 is TGCAGTGCTAGTCCCAGGTGGACTGAAGCTTTCTTT. The gene calls are TRBV20-1 and TRBJ1-1; the D is unclear. The germline gives CDR1 DFQATT, CDR2 SNEGSKA (reference sequence). This CDR3 has 12 residues. V was clipped by 3 bases and J by 5 bases, with 10 bases between them.

The chain joins TRBV7-6 to TRBJ2-2; TRBD1 is a possible D gene (6 bases). The CDR3 consists of 16 residues. V was cut by 2 bases and J by 2 bases, with 12 bases left in between. The germline gives CDR1 SGHVS, CDR2 FNYEAQ. CDR3 sequence (DNA): TGTGCCAGCAGCTTAAAGGGACACCAAAACACCGGGGAGCTGTTTTTT. This codes for CASSLKGHQNTGELFF.

V is TRBV5-1 and J is TRBJ2-5; D unresolved. The CDR3 length is 12 residues. The germline gives CDR1 SGHRS, CDR2 YFSETQ. V lost 1 base and J lost 1, with 2 bases in between. The CDR3 spells CASSLFQETQYF. The DNA for the CDR3 is TGCGCCAGCAGCTTGTTCCAAGAGACCCAGTACTTC.

Only a few counts were recorded for this clone. This chain connects TRBV6-5 to TRBJ2-2, with a tentative D call TRBD1 (5 bases). Trimming took off 8 bases at V and 0 bases at J, with 10 bases between the two ends. The CDR3 spans 14 residues. Germline-derived CDR1 and CDR2 are MNHEY and SVGAGI. CDR3 sequence: CASQVRANTGELFF. In DNA, the CDR3 is TGTGCCAGCCAGGTCAGGGCGAACACCGGGGAGCTGTTTTTT.

The chain employs TRBV7-6 and TRBJ1-5; maybe TRBD1 (6 bases). Between the trimmed V and J ends, which lost 3 bases and 6 bases, there was a span of 15 bases. Germline CDR1 is SGHVS and CDR2 is FNYEAQ. The CDR3 runs to 15 residues. The CDR3 DNA reads as TGTGCCAGCAGCTTGTTCAGGGGCGCAGGTCAGCCCCAGCATTTT. Translated, it gives CASSLFRGAGQPQHF.

The CDR3 protein is CASSQDPKDSSYTF. The CDR3 nucleotides read TGTGCCAGCAGCCAAGATCCCAAGGACAGTTCTTACACCTTC. V is TRBV4-2 and J is TRBJ1-2; possibly TRBD1 for D (6 bases). From germline, CDR1 is LGHNA and CDR2 YNFKEQ. The CDR3 consists of 14 residues. Trimming took off 0 bases at V and 11 bases at J, with 16 bases between the two ends.

The chain has TRBV5-1 and TRBJ2-3, with 13 bases aligning to TRBD2. V lost 1 base and J lost 0; bases outside the gene matches: 11. The CDR3 spans 20 residues. Germline V lookup: CDR1 SGHRS, CDR2 YFSETQ. The CDR3 spells CASSLRPLTSGGTSTDTQYF. DNA of the CDR3: TGCGCCAGCAGCTTGAGACCGTTGACTAGCGGGGGGACTAGCACAGATACGCAGTATTTT. Based on the CDR3 plus reference TRBV5-1 and TRBJ2-3, the full variable domain is KAGVTQTPRYLIKTRGQQVTLSCSPISGHRSVSWYQQTPGQGLQFLFEYFSETQRNKGNFPGRFSGRQFSNSRSEMNVSTLELGDSALYLCASSLRPLTSGGTSTDTQYFGPGTRLTVL.

The chain has TRBV9 and TRBJ2-2; D may correspond to TRBD1 or TRBD2 (5 bases each). The V gene lost 4 bases and the J gene lost 0 bases, with 13 bases spanning the gap. The germline V gene encodes CDR1 SGDLS and CDR2 YYNGEE. The CDR3 has 16 residues. The CDR3 is CASSPRGGSNTGELFF. The CDR3 coding sequence is TGTGCCAGCAGCCCTCGGGGCGGATCGAACACCGGGGAGCTGTTTTTT.

The genes are TRBV19 and TRBJ1-2, with a tentative D call TRBD1 (5 bases). The CDR3 sequence is 17 residues long. The V and J ends lost 3 bases and 0 bases respectively, with 17 bases between them. CDR1 and CDR2 (germline): LNHDA, SQIVND (reference sequence). The CDR3: CASSIGGSLLTNYGYTF. The CDR3 nucleotides read TGTGCCAGTAGTATCGGGGGGTCACTATTAACTAACTATGGCTACACCTTC.

This chain links TRBV7-6 with TRBJ1-3; D gene ambiguous. The germline gives CDR1 SGHVS, CDR2 FNYEAQ. The CDR3 has 15 residues. Trimming cost V 5 bases and J 0 bases, with 11 bases left between them. For the CDR3, the DNA is TGTGCCAGCAGCCCAGGTCTGGACTCTGGAAACACCATATATTTT. Translating it yields CASSPGLDSGNTIYF.

CDR3 nucleotides: TGTGCCAGCAGCTACCAAAAGGGACGGGGGAACACTGAAGCTTTCTTT. Encoded protein: CASSYQKGRGNTEAFF. This chain joins TRBV7-8 and TRBJ1-1; D is possibly TRBD1 (5 bases). Trimming pared 4 bases from V and 1 base from J, leaving 16 bases between. This CDR3 contains 16 residues. CDR1 is SGHVS, CDR2 FQNEAQ, per germline.

The chain employs TRBV28 and TRBJ2-2, with D perhaps matching TRBD2 (7 bases). The CDR3 totals 16 residues. The V gene's germline CDR1 is MDHEN and CDR2 SYDVKM. Trimming pared 6 bases from V and 5 bases from J, leaving 19 bases between. The CDR3 DNA follows: TGTGCCAGCAGCCCTCAGGGAGGGGGAAAAACCGGGGAGCTGTTTTTT. Translation gives CASSPQGGGKTGELFF.

The gene calls are TRBV4-3 and TRBJ2-3; D is tentatively TRBD1 or TRBD2 (6 bases each). Germline V gives CDR1 LGHNA, CDR2 YSLEER. The CDR3 spans 15 residues. Trimming shortened V by 1 base and J by 7 bases, and 15 bases separated the two germline ends. This chain's CDR3 is CASSQGGASLNTQYF. DNA of the CDR3: TGCGCCAGCAGCCAAGGGGGGGCCTCATTAAATACGCAGTATTTT.

The chain employs TRBV3-1 (or the pseudogene TRBV3-2) and TRBJ1-5, with a possible D match to TRBD1 (5 bases). The germline CDR1 and CDR2 sequences are LGHDT and YNNKEL (reference sequence). CDR3 size: 17 residues. Trimming took 2 bases from V and 0 from J, leaving 14 bases between them. The CDR3 DNA reads TGTGCCAGCAGCCAATGGGGGGGTAGGAATAGCAATCAGCCCCAGCATTTT. Protein product: CASSQWGGRNSNQPQHF.

This rearrangement joins TRBV29-1 to TRBJ1-2; 7 nucleotides match TRBD1. V gave up 0 bases and J gave up 5 bases; unmatched junction bases: 6. The CDR3 spans 14 residues. Germline V gives CDR1 SQVTM, CDR2 ANQGSEA. The DNA for the CDR3 is TGCAGCGTTGAAGAGAGGGGGCAGGAGTATGGCTACACCTTC. Encoded protein: CSVEERGQEYGYTF.